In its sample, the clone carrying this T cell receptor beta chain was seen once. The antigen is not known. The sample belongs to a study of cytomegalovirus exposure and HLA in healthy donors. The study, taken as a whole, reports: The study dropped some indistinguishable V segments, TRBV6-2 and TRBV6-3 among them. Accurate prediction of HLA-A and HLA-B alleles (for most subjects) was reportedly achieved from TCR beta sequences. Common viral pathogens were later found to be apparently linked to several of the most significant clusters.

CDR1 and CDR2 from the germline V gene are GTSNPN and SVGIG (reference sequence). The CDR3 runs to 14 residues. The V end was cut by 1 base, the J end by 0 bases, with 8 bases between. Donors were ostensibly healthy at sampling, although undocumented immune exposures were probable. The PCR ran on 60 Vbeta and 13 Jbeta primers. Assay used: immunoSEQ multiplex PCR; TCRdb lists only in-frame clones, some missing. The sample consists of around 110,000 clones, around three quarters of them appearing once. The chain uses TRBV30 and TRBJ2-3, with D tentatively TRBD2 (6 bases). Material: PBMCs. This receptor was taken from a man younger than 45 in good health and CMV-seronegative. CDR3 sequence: CAWSAGVSTDTQYF. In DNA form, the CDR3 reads TGTGCCTGGAGTGCGGGAGTGAGCACAGATACGCAGTATTTT.